The T cell receptor beta chain described here comes from a study of cytomegalovirus exposure and HLA in healthy donors. Study-level results: Reportedly, HLA-A and HLA-B alleles of most subjects were accurately predicted from TCR beta. Among the sequence variants, a highly shared cluster was likely an artifact of sequencing. Association of a missense DCLRE1C variant with TCR beta V- and J-gene trimming was reported in a later analysis.

On this clone itself: What it recognizes is unknown.

Nominally healthy donors were sampled, though unrecorded immune exposures were likely. The CDR3 has 14 amino acids. V was trimmed by 0 bases and J by 3 bases, leaving 9 bases between them. Germline V gives CDR1 SGDLS, CDR2 YYNGEE. The PCR was carried out with 60 Vbeta primers and 13 Jbeta primers. Here immunoSEQ multiplex PCR was the method, and the copy in TCRdb shows in-frame clones only, minus some. The profile covers over 150,000 clones, with about 81% appearing a single time and 2% to 2.5% taken by the ten largest. The source material was PBMCs. The source is a woman younger than 45 in good health and CMV-seronegative. The V gene is TRBV9, the J gene TRBJ1-1; possibly TRBD1 for D (5 bases). As DNA, the CDR3 is TGTGCCAGCAGCGTAGGGCAGGGCTACACTGAAGCTTTCTTT. Its translation: CASSVGQGYTEAFF.